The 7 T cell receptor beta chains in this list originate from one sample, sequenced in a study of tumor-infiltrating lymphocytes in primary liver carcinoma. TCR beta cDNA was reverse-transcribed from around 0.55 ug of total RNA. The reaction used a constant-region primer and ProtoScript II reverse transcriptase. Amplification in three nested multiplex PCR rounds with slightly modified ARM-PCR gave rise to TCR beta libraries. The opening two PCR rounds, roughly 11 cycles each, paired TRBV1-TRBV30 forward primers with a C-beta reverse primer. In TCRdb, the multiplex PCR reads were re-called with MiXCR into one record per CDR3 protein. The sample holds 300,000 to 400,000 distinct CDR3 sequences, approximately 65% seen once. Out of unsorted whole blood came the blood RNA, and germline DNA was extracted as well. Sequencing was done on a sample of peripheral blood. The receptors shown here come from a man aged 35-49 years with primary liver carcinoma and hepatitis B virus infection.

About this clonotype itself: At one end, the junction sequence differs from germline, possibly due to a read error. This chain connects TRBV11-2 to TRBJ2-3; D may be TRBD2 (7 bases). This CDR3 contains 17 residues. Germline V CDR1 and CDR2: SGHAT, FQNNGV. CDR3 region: CDSSLEGGGRVTDTQYF. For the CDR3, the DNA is TGTGACAGCAGCTTAGAGGGGGGTGGGAGGGTAACAGATACGCAGTATTTT.

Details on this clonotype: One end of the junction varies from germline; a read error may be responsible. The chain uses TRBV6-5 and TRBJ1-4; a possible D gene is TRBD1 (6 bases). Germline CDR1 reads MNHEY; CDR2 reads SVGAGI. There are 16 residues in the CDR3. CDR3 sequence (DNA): TGTGCCAACAGTCAGGACAGTCGTGCAACTAATGAAAAACTGTTTTTT. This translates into CANSQDSRATNEKLFF.

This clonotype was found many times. The CDR3 DNA reads as TGTGCTAGTGGAGAGAGCATGAACACTGAAGCTTTCTTT. Translated: CASGESMNTEAFF. V usage is TRBV12-5 and J usage is TRBJ1-1, with D hard to call. The CDR3 consists of 13 residues. V was cut by 6 bases and J by 0 bases, with 8 bases left in between. CDR1 and CDR2 (germline): LGHNT, FRNRAP.

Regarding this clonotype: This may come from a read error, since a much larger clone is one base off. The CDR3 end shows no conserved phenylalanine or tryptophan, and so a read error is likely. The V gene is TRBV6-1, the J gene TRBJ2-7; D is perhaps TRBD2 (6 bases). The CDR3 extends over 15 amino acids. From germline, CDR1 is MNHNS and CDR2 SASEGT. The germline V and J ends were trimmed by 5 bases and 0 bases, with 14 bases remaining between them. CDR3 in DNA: TGTGCCAGCAGTTGGGAGGACTACGACTCCTACGAGCAGTACTTA. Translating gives CASSWEDYDSYEQYL.

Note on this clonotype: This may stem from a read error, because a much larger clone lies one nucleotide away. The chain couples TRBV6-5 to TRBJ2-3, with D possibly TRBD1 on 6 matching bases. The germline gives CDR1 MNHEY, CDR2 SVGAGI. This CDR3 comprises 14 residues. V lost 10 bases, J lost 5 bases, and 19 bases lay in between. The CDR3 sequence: CATSDSAGEDTQYF. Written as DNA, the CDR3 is TGTGCCACCTCGGACAGCGCCGGGGAAGATACGCAGTATTTT.

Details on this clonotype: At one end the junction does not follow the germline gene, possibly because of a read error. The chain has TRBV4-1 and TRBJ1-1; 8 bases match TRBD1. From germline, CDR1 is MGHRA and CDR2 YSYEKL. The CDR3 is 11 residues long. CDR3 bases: TGTACCAGCAGCCAAGACAGGGGAGCTTTCTTT. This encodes CTSSQDRGAFF.

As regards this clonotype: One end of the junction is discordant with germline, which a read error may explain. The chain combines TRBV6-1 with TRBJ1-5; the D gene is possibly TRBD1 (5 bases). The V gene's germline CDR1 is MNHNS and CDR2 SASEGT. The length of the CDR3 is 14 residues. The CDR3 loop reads CAGSGGQVNQPQHF. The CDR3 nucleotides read TGTGCCGGCAGCGGCGGACAAGTTAATCAGCCCCAGCATTTT.